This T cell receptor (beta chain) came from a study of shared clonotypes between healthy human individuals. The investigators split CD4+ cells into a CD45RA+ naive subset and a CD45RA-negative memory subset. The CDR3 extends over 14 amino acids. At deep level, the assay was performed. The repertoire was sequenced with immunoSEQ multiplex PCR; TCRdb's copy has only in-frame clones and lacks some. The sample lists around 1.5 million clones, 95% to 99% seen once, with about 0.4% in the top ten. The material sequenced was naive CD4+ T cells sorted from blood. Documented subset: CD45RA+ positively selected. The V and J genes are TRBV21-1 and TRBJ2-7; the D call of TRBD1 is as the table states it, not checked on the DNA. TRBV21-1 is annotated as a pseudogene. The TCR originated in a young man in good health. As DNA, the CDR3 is TGTGCCAGCAGCCACAGGACAGGGGTCCACGAGCAGTACTTC. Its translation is CASSHRTGVHEQYF.